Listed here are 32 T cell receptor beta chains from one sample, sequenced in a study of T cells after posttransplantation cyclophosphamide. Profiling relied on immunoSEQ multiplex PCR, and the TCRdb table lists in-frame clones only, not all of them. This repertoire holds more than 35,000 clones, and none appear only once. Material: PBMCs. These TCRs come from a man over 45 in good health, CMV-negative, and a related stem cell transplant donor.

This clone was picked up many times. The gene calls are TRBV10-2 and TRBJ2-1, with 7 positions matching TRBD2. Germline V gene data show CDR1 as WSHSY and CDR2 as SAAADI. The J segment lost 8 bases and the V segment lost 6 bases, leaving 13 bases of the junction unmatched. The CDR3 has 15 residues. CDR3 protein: CASRAGGSVVYEQFF. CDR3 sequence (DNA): TGCGCCAGCAGGGCGGGCGGGAGCGTTGTCTATGAGCAGTTCTTC.

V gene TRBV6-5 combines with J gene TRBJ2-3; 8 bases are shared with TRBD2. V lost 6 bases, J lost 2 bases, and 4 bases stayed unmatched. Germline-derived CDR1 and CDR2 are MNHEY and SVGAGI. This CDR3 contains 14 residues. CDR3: CASSLGLATDTQYF. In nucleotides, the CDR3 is TGTGCCAGCAGCCTCGGACTAGCCACAGATACGCAGTATTTT.

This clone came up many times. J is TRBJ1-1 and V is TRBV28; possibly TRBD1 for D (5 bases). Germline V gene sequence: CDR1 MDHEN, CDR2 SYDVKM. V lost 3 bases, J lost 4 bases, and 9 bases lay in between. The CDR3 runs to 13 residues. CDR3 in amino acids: CASSFQGGTEAFF. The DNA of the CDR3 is TGTGCCAGCAGTTTTCAGGGAGGCACTGAAGCTTTCTTT.

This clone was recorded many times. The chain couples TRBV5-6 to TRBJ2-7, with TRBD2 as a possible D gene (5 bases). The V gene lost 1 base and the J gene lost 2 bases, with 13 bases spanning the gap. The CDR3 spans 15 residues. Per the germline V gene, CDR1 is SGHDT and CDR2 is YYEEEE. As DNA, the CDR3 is TGTGCCAGCAGCTTGAGGGCACTAGGTACCTACGAGCAGTACTTC. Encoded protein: CASSLRALGTYEQYF.

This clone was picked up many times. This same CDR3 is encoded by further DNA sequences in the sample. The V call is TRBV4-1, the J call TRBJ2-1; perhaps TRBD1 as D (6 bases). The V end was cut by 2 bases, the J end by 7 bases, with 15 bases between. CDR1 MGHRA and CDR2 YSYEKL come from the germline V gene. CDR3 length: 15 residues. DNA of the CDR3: TGCGCCAGCAGCCAAACCCGACAGGAAATGAATGAGCAGTTCTTC. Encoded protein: CASSQTRQEMNEQFF.

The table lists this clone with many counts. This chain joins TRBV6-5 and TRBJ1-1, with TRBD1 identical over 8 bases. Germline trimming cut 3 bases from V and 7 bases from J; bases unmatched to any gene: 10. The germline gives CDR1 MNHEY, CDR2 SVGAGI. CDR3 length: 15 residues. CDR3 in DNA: TGTGCCAGCAGTTATCAGTCAGGGGGCGCTTATGAAGCTTTCTTT. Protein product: CASSYQSGGAYEAFF.

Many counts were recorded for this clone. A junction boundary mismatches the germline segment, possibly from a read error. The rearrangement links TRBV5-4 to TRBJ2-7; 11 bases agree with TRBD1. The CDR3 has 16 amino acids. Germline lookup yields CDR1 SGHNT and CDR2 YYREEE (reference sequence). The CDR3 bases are TGTGCCAGCAGTTTGGACAGGGGGCAATCACGGGACGAGCAGTACTTC. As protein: CASSLDRGQSRDEQYF.

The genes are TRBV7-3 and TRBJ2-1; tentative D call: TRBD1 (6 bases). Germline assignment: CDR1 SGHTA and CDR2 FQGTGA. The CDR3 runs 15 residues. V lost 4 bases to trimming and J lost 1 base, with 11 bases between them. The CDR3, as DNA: TGTGCCAGCAGCTCAGGCAGGGGATCCTACAATGAGCAGTTCTTC. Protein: CASSSGRGSYNEQFF.

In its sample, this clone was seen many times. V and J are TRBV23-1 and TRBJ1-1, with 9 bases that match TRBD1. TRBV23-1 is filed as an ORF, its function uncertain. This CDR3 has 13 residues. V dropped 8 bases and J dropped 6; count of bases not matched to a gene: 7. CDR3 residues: CASSGQGMAEAFF. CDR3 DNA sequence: TGCGCCAGCTCCGGACAGGGGATGGCTGAAGCTTTCTTT.

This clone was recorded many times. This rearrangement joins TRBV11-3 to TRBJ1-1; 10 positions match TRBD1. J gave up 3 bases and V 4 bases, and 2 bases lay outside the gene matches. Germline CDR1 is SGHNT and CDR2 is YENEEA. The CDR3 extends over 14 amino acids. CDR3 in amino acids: CASSSGQGYTEAFF. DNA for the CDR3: TGTGCCAGCAGCTCGGGACAGGGGTACACTGAAGCTTTCTTT. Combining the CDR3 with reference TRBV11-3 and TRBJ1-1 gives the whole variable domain EAGVVQSPRYKIIEKKQPVAFWCNPISGHNTLYWYLQNLGQGPELLIRYENEEAVDDSQLPKDRFSAERLKGVDSTLKIQPAELGDSAVYLCASSSGQGYTEAFFGQGTRLTVV.

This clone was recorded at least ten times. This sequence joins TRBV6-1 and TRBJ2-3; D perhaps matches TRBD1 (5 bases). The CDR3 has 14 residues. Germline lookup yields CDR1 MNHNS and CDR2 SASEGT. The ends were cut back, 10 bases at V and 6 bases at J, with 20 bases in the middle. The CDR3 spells CATHPQGSSDTQYF. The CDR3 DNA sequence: TGTGCCACCCACCCCCAGGGATCCTCGGATACGCAGTATTTT.

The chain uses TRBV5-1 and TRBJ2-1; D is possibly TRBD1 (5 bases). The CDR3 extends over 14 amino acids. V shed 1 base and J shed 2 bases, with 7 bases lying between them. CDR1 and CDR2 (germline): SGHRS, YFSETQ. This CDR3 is CASSLQGTYNEQFF. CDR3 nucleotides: TGCGCCAGCAGCTTGCAGGGAACCTACAATGAGCAGTTCTTC.

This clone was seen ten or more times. The CDR3 DNA sequence: TGTGCCAGCAGCGTTATTGCGGGAGGGCCCCACGAGCAGTACTTC. This gives the protein CASSVIAGGPHEQYF. The genes are TRBV2 and TRBJ2-7, with 9 bases that match TRBD2. Germline CDR1 SNHLY, CDR2 FYNNEI. V shed 6 bases, J shed 5 bases, and the junction held 11 bases outside the gene matches. CDR3 length equals 15 residues.

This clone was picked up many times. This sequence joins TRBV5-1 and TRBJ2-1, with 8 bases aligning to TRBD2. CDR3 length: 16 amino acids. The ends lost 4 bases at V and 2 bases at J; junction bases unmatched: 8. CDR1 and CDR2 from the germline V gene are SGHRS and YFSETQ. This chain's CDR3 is CASSREGSPTYNEQFF. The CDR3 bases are TGCGCCAGCAGCCGGGAGGGGAGTCCCACCTACAATGAGCAGTTCTTC.

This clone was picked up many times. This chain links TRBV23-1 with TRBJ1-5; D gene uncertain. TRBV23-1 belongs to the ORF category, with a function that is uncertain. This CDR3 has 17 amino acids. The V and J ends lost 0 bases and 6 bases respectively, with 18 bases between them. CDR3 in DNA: TGCGCCAGCAGTCAATCTTATGGGCAGTCCCCTTTTCAGCCCCAGCATTTT. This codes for CASSQSYGQSPFQPQHF.

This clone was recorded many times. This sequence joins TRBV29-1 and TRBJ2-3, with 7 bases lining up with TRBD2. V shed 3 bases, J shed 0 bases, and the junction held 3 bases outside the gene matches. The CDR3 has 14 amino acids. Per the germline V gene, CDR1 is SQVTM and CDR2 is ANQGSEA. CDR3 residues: CSVDAGVSTDTQYF. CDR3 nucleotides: TGCAGCGTTGATGCGGGGGTGAGCACAGATACGCAGTATTTT.

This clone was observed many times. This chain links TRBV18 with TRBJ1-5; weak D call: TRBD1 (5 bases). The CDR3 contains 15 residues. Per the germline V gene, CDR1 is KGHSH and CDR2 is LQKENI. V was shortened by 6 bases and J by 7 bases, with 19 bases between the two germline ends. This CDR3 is CASSPTTGVRQPQHF. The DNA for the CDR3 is TGTGCCAGCTCGCCTACAACGGGGGTTAGGCAGCCCCAGCATTTT.

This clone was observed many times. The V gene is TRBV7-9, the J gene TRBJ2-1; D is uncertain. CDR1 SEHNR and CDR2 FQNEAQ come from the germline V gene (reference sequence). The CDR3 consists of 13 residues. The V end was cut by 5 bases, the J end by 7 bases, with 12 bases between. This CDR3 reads CASSRSLRNEQFF. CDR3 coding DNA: TGTGCCAGCAGCCGAAGTCTACGGAATGAGCAGTTCTTC.

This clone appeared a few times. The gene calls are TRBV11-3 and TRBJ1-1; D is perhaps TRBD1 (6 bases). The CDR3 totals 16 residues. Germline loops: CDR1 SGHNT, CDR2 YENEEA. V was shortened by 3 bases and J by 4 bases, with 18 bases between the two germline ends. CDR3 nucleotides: TGTGCCAGCAGCTTTGGGGCACAGGGATCGGGCACTGAAGCTTTCTTT. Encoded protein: CASSFGAQGSGTEAFF.

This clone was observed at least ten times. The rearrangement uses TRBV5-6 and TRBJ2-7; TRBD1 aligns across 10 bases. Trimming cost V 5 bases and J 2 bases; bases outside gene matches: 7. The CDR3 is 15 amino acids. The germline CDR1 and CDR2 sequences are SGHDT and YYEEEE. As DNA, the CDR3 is TGTGCCAGCAGAGAAGTGGGACAGGGGACCTACGAGCAGTACTTC. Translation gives CASREVGQGTYEQYF.

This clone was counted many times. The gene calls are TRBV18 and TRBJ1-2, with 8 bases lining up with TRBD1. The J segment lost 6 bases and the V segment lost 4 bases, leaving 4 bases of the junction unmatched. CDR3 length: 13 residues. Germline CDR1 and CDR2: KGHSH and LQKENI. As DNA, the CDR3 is TGTGCCAGCTCACTACAGGGGGTAGATGGCTACACCTTC. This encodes CASSLQGVDGYTF.

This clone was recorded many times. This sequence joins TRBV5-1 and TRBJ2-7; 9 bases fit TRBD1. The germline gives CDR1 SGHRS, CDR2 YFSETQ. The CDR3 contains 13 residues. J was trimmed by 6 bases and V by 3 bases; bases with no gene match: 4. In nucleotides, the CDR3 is TGCGCCAGCAGCTACGGGACAGGGCCCGAGCAGTACTTC. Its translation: CASSYGTGPEQYF.

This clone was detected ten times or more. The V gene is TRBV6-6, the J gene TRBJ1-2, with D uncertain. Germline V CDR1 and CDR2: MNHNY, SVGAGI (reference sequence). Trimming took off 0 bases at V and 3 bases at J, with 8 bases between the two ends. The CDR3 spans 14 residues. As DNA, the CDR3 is TGTGCCAGCAGTTACTCGAAGCTAGACTATGGCTACACCTTC. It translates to CASSYSKLDYGYTF.

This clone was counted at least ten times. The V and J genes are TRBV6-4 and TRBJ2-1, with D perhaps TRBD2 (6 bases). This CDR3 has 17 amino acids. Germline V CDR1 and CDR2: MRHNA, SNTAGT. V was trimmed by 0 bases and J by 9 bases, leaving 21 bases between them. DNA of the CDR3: TGTGCCAGCAGTGACTCGAAAGCGGAGGGACGGCCGGCTGAGCAGTTCTTC. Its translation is CASSDSKAEGRPAEQFF.

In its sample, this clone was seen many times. The CDR3 protein is CASSLEQGEKLFF. DNA of the CDR3: TGTGCCAGCAGCTTGGAGCAGGGGGAAAAACTGTTTTTT. The V and J genes are TRBV5-6 and TRBJ1-4, with D possibly being TRBD1 (6 bases). Germline V gene data show CDR1 as SGHDT and CDR2 as YYEEEE. The CDR3 spans 13 residues. The V gene lost 0 bases and the J gene lost 8 bases, with 8 bases spanning the gap.

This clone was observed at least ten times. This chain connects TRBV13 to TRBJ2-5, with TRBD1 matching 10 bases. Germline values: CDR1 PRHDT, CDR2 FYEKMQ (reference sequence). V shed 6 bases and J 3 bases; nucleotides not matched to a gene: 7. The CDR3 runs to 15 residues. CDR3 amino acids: CASRDHGQGEETQYF. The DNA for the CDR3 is TGTGCCAGCAGGGACCACGGACAGGGGGAAGAGACCCAGTACTTC.

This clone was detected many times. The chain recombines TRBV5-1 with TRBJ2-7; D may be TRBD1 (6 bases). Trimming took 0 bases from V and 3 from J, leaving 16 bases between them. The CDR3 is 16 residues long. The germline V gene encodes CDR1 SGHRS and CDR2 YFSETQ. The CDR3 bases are TGCGCCAGCAGCTTGGCTCCACAGGGAGATTTCTACGAGCAGTACTTC. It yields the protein CASSLAPQGDFYEQYF.

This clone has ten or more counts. DNA of the CDR3: TGCGCCAGCCGGTCAGCGGAGGGCTGGGGCGCCGGGGAGCTGTTTTTT. Protein: CASRSAEGWGAGELFF. V usage is TRBV5-1 and J usage is TRBJ2-2; maybe TRBD2 (6 bases). The CDR3 consists of 16 residues. V was cut by 7 bases and J by 6 bases, with 22 bases left in between. Looked up from germline, CDR1 is SGHRS and CDR2 is YFSETQ.

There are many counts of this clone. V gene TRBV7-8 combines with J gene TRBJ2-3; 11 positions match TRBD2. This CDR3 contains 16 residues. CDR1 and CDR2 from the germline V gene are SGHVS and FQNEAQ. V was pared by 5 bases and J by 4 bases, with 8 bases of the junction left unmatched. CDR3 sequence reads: CASSPRGSGGADTQYF. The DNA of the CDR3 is TGTGCCAGCAGCCCTCGGGGTAGCGGGGGGGCAGATACGCAGTATTTT.

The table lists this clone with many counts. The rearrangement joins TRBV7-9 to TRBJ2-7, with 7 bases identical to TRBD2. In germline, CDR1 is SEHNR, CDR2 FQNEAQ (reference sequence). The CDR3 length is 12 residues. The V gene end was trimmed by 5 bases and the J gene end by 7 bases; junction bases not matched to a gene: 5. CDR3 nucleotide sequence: TGTGCCAGCAGCCCTGGGGGGGTGGAGCAGTACTTC. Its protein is CASSPGGVEQYF.

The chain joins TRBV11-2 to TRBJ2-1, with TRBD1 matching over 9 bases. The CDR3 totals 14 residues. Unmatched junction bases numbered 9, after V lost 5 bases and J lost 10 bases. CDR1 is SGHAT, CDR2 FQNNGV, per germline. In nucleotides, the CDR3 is TGTGCCAGCAGCCCGGGGACAGGGACTTGGGAGCAGTTCTTC. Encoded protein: CASSPGTGTWEQFF. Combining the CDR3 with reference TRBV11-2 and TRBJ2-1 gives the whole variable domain EAGVAQSPRYKIIEKRQSVAFWCNPISGHATLYWYQQILGQGPKLLIQFQNNGVVDDSQLPKDRFSAERLKGVDSTLKIQPAKLEDSAVYLCASSPGTGTWEQFFGPGTRLTVL.

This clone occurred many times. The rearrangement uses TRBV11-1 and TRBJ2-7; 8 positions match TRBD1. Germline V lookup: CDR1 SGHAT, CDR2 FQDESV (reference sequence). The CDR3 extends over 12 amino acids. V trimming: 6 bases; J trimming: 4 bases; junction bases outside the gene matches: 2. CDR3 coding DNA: TGTGCCAGCAGTCGACAGGGGTACGAGCAGTACTTC. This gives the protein CASSRQGYEQYF.